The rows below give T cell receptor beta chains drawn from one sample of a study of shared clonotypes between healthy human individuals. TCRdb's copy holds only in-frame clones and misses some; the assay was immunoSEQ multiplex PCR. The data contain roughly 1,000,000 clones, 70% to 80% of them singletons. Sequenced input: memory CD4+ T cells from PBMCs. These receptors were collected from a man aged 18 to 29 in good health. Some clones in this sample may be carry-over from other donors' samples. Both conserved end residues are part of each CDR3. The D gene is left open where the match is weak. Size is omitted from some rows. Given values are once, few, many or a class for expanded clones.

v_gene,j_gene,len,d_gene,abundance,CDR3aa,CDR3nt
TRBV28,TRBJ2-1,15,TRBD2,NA,CASSFLAGDNNEQFF,TGTGCCAGCAGTTTTCTGGCGGGAGATAACAATGAGCAGTTCTTC
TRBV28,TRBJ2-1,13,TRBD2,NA,CASWGLADNEQFF,TGTGCCAGCTGGGGACTAGCGGACAATGAGCAGTTCTTC
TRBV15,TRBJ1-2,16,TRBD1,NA,CATSRDRDRGRYGYTF,TGTGCCACCAGCAGAGATAGGGACAGGGGCCGCTATGGCTACACCTTC
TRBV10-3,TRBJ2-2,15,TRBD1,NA,CATRGTGGNTGELFF,TGTGCCACGAGGGGAACAGGGGGAAACACCGGGGAGCTGTTTTTT
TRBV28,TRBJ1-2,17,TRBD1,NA,CASYPRGGQGDRHGYTF,TGTGCCAGCTACCCCCGGGGGGGACAGGGGGATCGGCATGGCTACACCTTC
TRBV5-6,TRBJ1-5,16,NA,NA,CASSILRGRGGQPQHF,TGTGCCAGCAGCATCCTAAGGGGCAGGGGCGGTCAGCCCCAGCATTTT
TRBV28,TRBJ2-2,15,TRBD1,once,CASSPRTGYTGELFF,TGTGCCAGCAGCCCACGGACAGGGTACACCGGGGAGCTGTTTTTT
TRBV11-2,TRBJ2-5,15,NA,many,CASSSRGLGEETQYF,TGTGCCAGCAGCTCCCGGGGGCTCGGGGAAGAGACCCAGTACTTC
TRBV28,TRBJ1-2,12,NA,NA,CASTPGYVGYTF,TGTGCCAGCACTCCAGGGTATGTGGGCTACACCTTC
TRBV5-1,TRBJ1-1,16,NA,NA,CASSLVQGRGYTEAFF,TGCGCCAGCAGCTTGGTACAGGGCCGGGGGTACACTGAAGCTTTCTTT
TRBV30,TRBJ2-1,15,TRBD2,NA,CAWSGTSGPQSEQFF,TGTGCCTGGAGTGGGACTAGCGGACCACAGAGTGAGCAGTTCTTC
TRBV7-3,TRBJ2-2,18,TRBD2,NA,CASSLVSRSGKNTGELFF,TGTGCCAGCAGCTTAGTTAGCCGTAGCGGGAAGAACACCGGGGAGCTGTTTTTT
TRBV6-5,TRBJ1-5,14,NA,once,CASRDSFSNQPQHF,TGTGCCAGCAGGGACAGCTTTAGCAATCAGCCCCAGCATTTT
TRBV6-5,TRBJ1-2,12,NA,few,CASSRTGRGYTF,TGTGCCAGCAGTAGAACTGGGAGAGGCTACACCTTC
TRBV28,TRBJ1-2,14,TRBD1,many,CASSFRDSPYGYTF,TGTGCCAGCAGTTTCCGGGACAGCCCTTATGGCTACACCTTC
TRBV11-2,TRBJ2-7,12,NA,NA,CASSPQIYEQYF,TGTGCCAGCAGCCCCCAAATCTACGAGCAGTACTTC
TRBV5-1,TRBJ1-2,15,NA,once,CASSLVGQPTYGYTF,TGCGCCAGCAGCTTGGTAGGACAGCCTACGTATGGCTACACCTTC